These 32 T cell receptor beta chains share one sample of origin, sequenced in a study of blood T cell repertoires in COVID-19. The method was immunoSEQ multiplex PCR; TCRdb's version includes in-frame clones alone and lacks a portion of them. This table has about 110,000 clones, 70% to 85% appearing once. The sample taken for sequencing was peripheral blood. These TCRs come from a woman over 75 with active or convalescent COVID-19.

This clone occurred once. J is TRBJ1-2 and V is TRBV18; 8 nucleotides line up with TRBD1. With V trimmed by 4 bases and J by 8 bases, 9 bases remained unmatched. The CDR3 has 14 residues. Germline lookup yields CDR1 KGHSH and CDR2 LQKENI. The CDR3 DNA reads as TGTGCCAGCTCACAATCCGGGACAGGTGTAGGCTACACCTTC. Protein sequence: CASSQSGTGVGYTF. The full variable domain, with the rest looked up from reference TRBV18 and TRBJ1-2, is NAGVMQNPRHLVRRRGQEARLRCSPMKGHSHVYWYRQLPEEGLKFMVYLQKENIIDESGMPKERFSAEFPKEGPSILRIQQVVRGDSAAYFCASSQSGTGVGYTFGSGTRLTVV.

The rearrangement joins TRBV5-5 to TRBJ2-5; 10 bases align to TRBD1. With V trimmed by 0 bases and J by 5 bases, 16 bases remained unmatched. The CDR3 covers 19 residues. The germline CDR1 and CDR2 sequences are SGHKS and YYEKEE (reference sequence). The CDR3 bases are TGTGCCAGCAGCTTGGCTTCGGGACAGGGGATCCCTTCAAGGGAGACCCAGTACTTC. Its protein product is CASSLASGQGIPSRETQYF. The whole variable domain, filled in from reference TRBV5-5 and TRBJ2-5, reads DAGVTQSPTHLIKTRGQQVTLRCSPISGHKSVSWYQQVLGQGPQFIFQYYEKEERGRGNFPDRFSARQFPNYSSELNVNALLLGDSALYLCASSLASGQGIPSRETQYFGPGTRLLVL.

The gene calls are TRBV5-5 and TRBJ1-1; D possibly corresponds to TRBD1 (5 bases). V lost 1 base and J 2 bases, leaving 18 bases between the germline ends. The CDR3 has 17 residues. Per the germline V gene, CDR1 is SGHKS and CDR2 is YYEKEE (reference sequence). In DNA form, the CDR3 reads TGTGCCAGCAGCTTGAGCATCCGGGGGGTATTTAACACTGAAGCTTTCTTT. Protein: CASSLSIRGVFNTEAFF.

This sequence joins TRBV19 and TRBJ2-1; 11 nucleotides line up with TRBD2. This CDR3 contains 14 residues. CDR1 and CDR2 (germline): LNHDA, SQIVND (reference sequence). The ends lost 10 bases at V and 9 bases at J; junction bases unmatched: 11. CDR3 sequence reads: CATHSLAGGGEQFF. CDR3 nucleotides: TGTGCCACCCACTCGCTAGCGGGAGGAGGTGAGCAGTTCTTC. The variable domain in full, with the rest retrieved from reference TRBV19 and TRBJ2-1, is DGGITQSPKYLFRKEGQNVTLSCEQNLNHDAMYWYRQDPGQGLRLIYYSQIVNDFQKGDIAEGYSVSREKKESFPLTVTSAQKNPTAFYLCATHSLAGGGEQFFGPGTRLTVL.

A single count supports this clone. The chain is built from TRBV30 and TRBJ1-2; 7 bases are a match to TRBD1. This CDR3 is built from 13 residues. Germline V CDR1 and CDR2: GTSNPN, SVGIG (reference sequence). V shed 4 bases, J shed 4 bases, and the junction held 6 bases outside the gene matches. This chain's CDR3 is CAWNLQGTYGYTF. CDR3 sequence (DNA): TGTGCCTGGAACCTACAGGGGACCTATGGCTACACCTTC. The variable domain in full, with the rest retrieved from reference TRBV30 and TRBJ1-2, is SQTIHQWPATLVQPVGSPLSLECTVEGTSNPNLYWYRQAAGRGLQLLFYSVGIGQISSEVPQNLSASRPQDRQFILSSKKLLLSDSGFYLCAWNLQGTYGYTFGSGTRLTVV.

V and J are TRBV11-3 and TRBJ2-7; weak D call: TRBD2 (5 bases). The CDR3 has 14 residues. V was clipped by 5 bases and J by 0 bases, with 11 bases between them. Germline loops: CDR1 SGHNT, CDR2 YENEEA. CDR3 protein: CASSIGLGSYEQYF. As DNA, the CDR3 is TGTGCCAGCAGCATCGGACTCGGCTCCTACGAGCAGTACTTC.

This clone has more than one count but fewer than ten. The V call is TRBV28, the J call TRBJ1-5; 7 bases line up with TRBD1. The CDR3 loop spans 12 amino acids. Per the germline V gene, CDR1 is MDHEN and CDR2 is SYDVKM. The trim removed 6 bases at V and 7 bases at J, leaving 3 bases unmatched. CDR3 in DNA: TGTGCCAGCAGCCAGGACAGGCAGCCCCAGCATTTT. It encodes CASSQDRQPQHF.

The chain recombines TRBV6-5 with TRBJ1-5; D unclear. V lost 3 bases to trimming and J lost 0 bases, with 9 bases between them. Per germline, CDR1 MNHEY and CDR2 SVGAGI. The CDR3 runs 15 residues. In nucleotides, the CDR3 is TGTGCCAGCAGTTATACGGGAAATAGCAATCAGCCCCAGCATTTT. Protein: CASSYTGNSNQPQHF.

This clone has more than one count but fewer than ten. The chain has TRBV7-8 and TRBJ2-2, with TRBD2 matching 10 bases. This CDR3 is 19 amino acids long. CDR1 is SGHVS, CDR2 FQNEAQ, per germline. Trimming took 3 bases from V and 3 from J; bases not matched to a gene: 13. The CDR3 DNA reads TGTGCCAGCAGCTTGTTGGGACTAGCGTTTAATCGGGACACCGGGGAGCTGTTTTTT. It is translated as CASSLLGLAFNRDTGELFF. Filled out from reference TRBV7-8 and TRBJ2-2, the complete variable domain reads GAGVSQSPRYKVAKRGQDVALRCDPISGHVSLFWYQQALGQGPEFLTYFQNEAQLDKSGLPSDRFFAERPEGSVSTLKIQRTQQEDSAVYLCASSLLGLAFNRDTGELFFGEGSRLTVL.

This clone was seen more than once but under ten times. In DNA form, the CDR3 reads TGTGCCAGCAGCGTAGGGGGGACTAGCGGGAGCCAAGAGACCCAGTACTTC. Translating gives CASSVGGTSGSQETQYF. This rearrangement joins TRBV9 to TRBJ2-5; 14 bases match TRBD2. The CDR3 is 17 amino acids. Germline V gene lookup returns CDR1 SGDLS and CDR2 YYNGEE. V dropped 0 bases and J dropped 1; count of bases not matched to a gene: 2.

This clone came up a few times. V gene TRBV3-1 (or the pseudogene TRBV3-2) combines with J gene TRBJ2-3, with 9 positions matching TRBD2. This CDR3 is 17 amino acids long. Trimming removed 3 bases from V and 2 bases from J; junction bases left unmatched: 9. Germline values: CDR1 LGHDT, CDR2 YNNKEL (reference sequence). The CDR3 sequence is CASSQAGASGNTDTQYF. The CDR3 coding sequence is TGTGCCAGCAGCCAGGCGGGGGCTAGCGGGAACACAGATACGCAGTATTTT.

Worth noting for this clone: The junction differs from germline at one of its ends, possibly a read error. The V gene is TRBV7-3, the J gene TRBJ2-1; TRBD2 aligns across 8 bases. Germline CDR1 reads SGHTA; CDR2 reads FQGTGA. The CDR3 is 17 residues long. CDR3 DNA: TGCGCCAGCAGCCTCGGGGGGGCCATGGGACAATACAATGAGCAGTTCTTC. This encodes CASSLGGAMGQYNEQFF.

V is TRBV29-1 and J is TRBJ1-2, with TRBD1 identical over 9 bases. Germline V CDR1 and CDR2: SQVTM, ANQGSEA. The length of the CDR3 is 11 residues. This CDR3 is CTTTGGAGYTF. CDR3 DNA sequence: TGCACCACGACAGGGGGTGCGGGCTACACCTTC.

The V gene is TRBV6-1, the J gene TRBJ1-1, with D hard to call. Germline CDR1 and CDR2: MNHNS and SASEGT. CDR3 size: 16 residues. The germline V and J ends were trimmed by 3 bases and 1 base, with 15 bases remaining between them. The CDR3 sequence is CASSDRGRVRNTEAFF. The DNA of the CDR3 is TGTGCCAGCAGTGATCGAGGGAGAGTGAGGAACACTGAAGCTTTCTTT.

This chain uses TRBV28 with TRBJ2-1, with TRBD1 matching over 7 bases. Losses at the gene ends were 10 bases for V and 4 bases for J; bases not matched to a gene: 22. The CDR3 runs 18 residues. Germline values: CDR1 MDHEN, CDR2 SYDVKM. CDR3 nucleotide sequence: TGTGCCACAAACAGAATTGGGACAGCCAAGATTTATTACAATGAGCAGTTCTTC. Amino acids: CATNRIGTAKIYYNEQFF. Variable domain in full (rest from reference TRBV28 and TRBJ2-1): DVKVTQSSRYLVKRTGEKVFLECVQDMDHENMFWYRQDPGLGLRLIYFSYDVKMKEKGDIPEGYSVSREKKERFSLILESASTNQTSMYLCATNRIGTAKIYYNEQFFGPGTRLTVL.

This chain links TRBV10-3 with TRBJ2-1; 11 nucleotides line up with TRBD2. Trimming cost V 6 bases and J 4 bases; bases outside gene matches: 5. In germline, CDR1 is ENHRY, CDR2 SYGVKD. The CDR3 covers 15 residues. This CDR3 reads CAISLAGGVYNEQFF. The CDR3, as DNA: TGTGCCATCAGCCTAGCGGGAGGCGTTTACAATGAGCAGTTCTTC.

This clone was observed at least ten times. The chain combines TRBV9 with TRBJ2-1, with D maybe TRBD2 (6 bases). Germline assignment: CDR1 SGDLS and CDR2 YYNGEE. The V gene lost 3 bases and the J gene lost 0 bases, with 10 bases spanning the gap. The CDR3 loop spans 15 amino acids. CDR3 region: CASSDETSSYNEQFF. The CDR3 region has the DNA TGTGCCAGCAGCGACGAGACTAGCTCCTACAATGAGCAGTTCTTC.

This chain joins TRBV29-1 and TRBJ2-7; TRBD1 agrees at 7 bases. CDR1 is SQVTM and CDR2 is ANQGSEA in the germline V gene. V lost 6 bases to trimming and J lost 1 base; unmatched junction nucleotides: 6. The CDR3 contains 13 residues. The chain's CDR3 is CSVTGQGSYEQYF. The CDR3 nucleotides read TGCAGCGTGACAGGGCAAGGTTCCTACGAGCAGTACTTC.

The chain joins TRBV28 to TRBJ2-5; 8 bases map to TRBD1. With 3 bases clipped from V and 3 bases from J, the junction kept 6 bases outside the gene matches. The CDR3 is 15 residues long. In germline, CDR1 is MDHEN, CDR2 SYDVKM. CDR3 sequence reads: CASSFADRAKETQYF. In nucleotides, the CDR3 is TGTGCCAGCAGTTTTGCGGACAGGGCAAAAGAGACCCAGTACTTC. Together with reference TRBV28 and TRBJ2-5, the CDR3 gives the full variable domain: DVKVTQSSRYLVKRTGEKVFLECVQDMDHENMFWYRQDPGLGLRLIYFSYDVKMKEKGDIPEGYSVSREKKERFSLILESASTNQTSMYLCASSFADRAKETQYFGPGTRLLVL.

The rearrangement uses TRBV28 and TRBJ2-7; D possibly corresponds to TRBD2 (7 bases). There are 16 residues in the CDR3. The germline V and J ends were trimmed by 8 bases and 3 bases, with 23 bases remaining between them. CDR1 and CDR2 (germline): MDHEN, SYDVKM. CDR3 sequence (DNA): TGTGCCAGCCGGAGGGACATAGGCGGGAGAGGCTACGAGCAGTACTTC. Amino acids: CASRRDIGGRGYEQYF.

The rearrangement links TRBV5-1 to TRBJ2-3; TRBD2 matches 8 bases. The CDR3 length is 16 residues. V was pared by 4 bases and J by 0 bases, with 7 bases of the junction left unmatched. Germline lookup yields CDR1 SGHRS and CDR2 YFSETQ. In DNA, the CDR3 is TGCGCCAGCAGCCCTACTAGCGGATCTAGCACAGATACGCAGTATTTT. Translating it yields CASSPTSGSSTDTQYF.

The chain joins TRBV13 to TRBJ1-5; no clear D. This CDR3 has 13 residues. In germline, CDR1 is PRHDT, CDR2 FYEKMQ (reference sequence). V was clipped by 3 bases and J by 7 bases, with 10 bases between them. The CDR3 sequence: CASSLSGKQPQHF. The CDR3 coding sequence is TGTGCCAGCAGCTTGTCCGGGAAACAGCCCCAGCATTTT. Full variable domain (outside the CDR3, taken from reference TRBV13 and TRBJ1-5): AAGVIQSPRHLIKEKRETATLKCYPIPRHDTVYWYQQGPGQDPQFLISFYEKMQSDKGSIPDRFSAQQFSDYHSELNMSSLELGDSALYFCASSLSGKQPQHFGDGTRLSIL.

The gene calls are TRBV11-2 and TRBJ2-7, with D perhaps matching TRBD2 (7 bases). The CDR3 has 14 residues. Germline loops: CDR1 SGHAT, CDR2 FQNNGV. V dropped 0 bases and J dropped 12 bases, with 18 bases sitting between them. CDR3 DNA: TGTGCCAGCAGCTTAGATCTGGGAGGGGGGCCACCGTACTTC. Its protein is CASSLDLGGGPPYF.

J is TRBJ1-4 and V is TRBV5-8; D is undetermined. This CDR3 has 16 residues. Trimming removed 4 bases at V and 8 bases at J, with 21 bases between. Germline V gene sequence: CDR1 SGHTS, CDR2 YDEGEE. CDR3 loop: CASSPGGQAEWEKLFF. CDR3 DNA sequence: TGTGCCAGCAGCCCTGGCGGGCAAGCTGAATGGGAAAAACTGTTTTTT.

This clone was seen once. V usage is TRBV19 and J usage is TRBJ2-2; tentatively, D is TRBD2 (6 bases). Between the trimmed V and J ends, which lost 5 bases and 5 bases, there was a span of 6 bases. CDR1 is LNHDA and CDR2 is SQIVND in the germline V gene (reference sequence). The length of the CDR3 is 12 residues. The CDR3 protein is CASSLATGELFF. In DNA form, the CDR3 reads TGTGCCAGTAGTCTAGCGACCGGGGAGCTGTTTTTT.

This chain joins TRBV9 and TRBJ2-7; D is possibly TRBD1 (5 bases). This CDR3 comprises 14 residues. CDR1 SGDLS and CDR2 YYNGEE come from the germline V gene. V lost 4 bases and J lost 0, with 11 bases in between. CDR3: CASSWVGDSYEQYF. The CDR3, as DNA: TGTGCCAGCAGCTGGGTAGGGGACTCCTACGAGCAGTACTTC.

V is TRBV11-2 and J is TRBJ1-2, with D uncertain. The V gene lost 1 base and the J gene lost 4 bases, with 7 bases spanning the gap. Germline values: CDR1 SGHAT, CDR2 FQNNGV. This CDR3 is 13 amino acids long. The CDR3 loop reads CASSLGRSYGYTF. DNA of the CDR3: TGTGCCAGCAGCTTAGGGCGGAGCTATGGCTACACCTTC. The whole variable domain, remainder taken from reference TRBV11-2 and TRBJ1-2, is EAGVAQSPRYKIIEKRQSVAFWCNPISGHATLYWYQQILGQGPKLLIQFQNNGVVDDSQLPKDRFSAERLKGVDSTLKIQPAKLEDSAVYLCASSLGRSYGYTFGSGTRLTVV.

This chain links TRBV28 with TRBJ1-1; D might be TRBD1 (6 bases). Germline V gene sequence: CDR1 MDHEN, CDR2 SYDVKM. The CDR3 totals 14 residues. V was trimmed by 6 bases and J by 6 bases, leaving 17 bases between them. The CDR3 coding sequence is TGTGCCAGCAGCTCTCTGGCGAAGGGGGCTGAAGCTTTCTTT. Translated, it gives CASSSLAKGAEAFF.

This sequence joins TRBV5-1 and TRBJ2-7, with TRBD2 matching 7 bases. V lost 0 bases to trimming and J lost 2 bases; unmatched junction nucleotides: 14. Germline lookup yields CDR1 SGHRS and CDR2 YFSETQ. The CDR3 consists of 18 residues. In DNA, the CDR3 is TGCGCCAGCAGCTTGGCCGACCCCTCCGGGGGGTTTCCCTACGAGCAGTACTTC. It translates to CASSLADPSGGFPYEQYF.

The chain employs TRBV4-2 and TRBJ1-3, with D uncertain. The germline V gene has CDR1 LGHNA and CDR2 YNFKEQ. The CDR3 is 15 amino acids. Between the trimmed V and J ends, which lost 0 bases and 4 bases, there was a span of 10 bases. The CDR3 nucleotides are TGTGCCAGCAGCCAAGATCGAACGGGGGGAAACACCATATATTTT. It encodes CASSQDRTGGNTIYF.

The V gene is TRBV19, the J gene TRBJ2-7; possible D gene TRBD1, 5 bases. Between the trimmed V and J ends, which lost 3 bases and 3 bases, there was a span of 15 bases. The CDR3 consists of 15 residues. Germline V gene sequence: CDR1 LNHDA, CDR2 SQIVND (reference sequence). CDR3 protein: CASSIEAGFIYEQYF. The CDR3 DNA follows: TGTGCCAGTAGTATCGAGGCAGGGTTTATCTACGAGCAGTACTTC.

The V call is TRBV6-5, the J call TRBJ2-7, with 8 bases that match TRBD1. This CDR3 comprises 13 residues. The V segment lost 6 bases and the J segment 6 bases; nucleotides outside the gene matches: 7. Germline CDR1 is MNHEY and CDR2 is SVGAGI. CDR3 amino acids: CASRTGEWSEQYF. The CDR3 DNA sequence: TGTGCCAGCAGGACAGGGGAATGGAGCGAGCAGTACTTC.